This TCR beta chain stems from a study of tumor-infiltrating lymphocytes in primary liver carcinoma. Worth noting for this clonotype: Sequence at one end of the junction differs from germline and may be a read error.

Production of TCR beta cDNA used 500 ng total RNA together with a constant-region primer. Three-round nested multiplex PCR performed with slightly modified ARM-PCR produced the TCR beta libraries. TRBV1-TRBV30 forward primers paired with a C-beta reverse primer drove the first two PCR rounds, approximately 11 cycles each. TCRdb used MiXCR to reprocess the multiplex PCR reads, holding one entry per CDR3 protein. Of approximately 320,000 distinct CDR3 sequences listed, nearly 60% are singletons. The authors took blood RNA from unsorted whole blood and also extracted germline DNA. Donors were untreated and chronically infected with HBV. Before any surgery took place, about 3.8 milliliters of peripheral blood were collected. This CDR3 has 13 residues. Germline V gives CDR1 SQVTM, CDR2 ANQGSEA.

The source material was peripheral blood. The rearrangement uses TRBV29-1 and TRBJ1-2; 8 bases line up with TRBD1. The sequence was obtained from a woman in her twenties or thirties with primary liver carcinoma and hepatitis B virus infection. In nucleotides, the CDR3 is TGCAGCGTGGGGGACAGGAGGTTCTCCGGCTACATCTTC. Protein product: CSVGDRRFSGYIF. Together with reference TRBV29-1 and TRBJ1-2, the CDR3 gives the full variable domain: SAVISQKPSRDICQRGTSLTIQCQVDSQVTMMFWYRQQPGQSLTLIATANQGSEATYESGFVIDKFPISRPNLTFSTLTVSNMSPEDSSIYLCSVGDRRFSGYIFGSGTRLTVV.